The clone carrying this TCR beta chain was counted at least ten times. Its target is unknown. The CDR3 loop spans 14 amino acids. The germline gives CDR1 MNHNS, CDR2 SASEGT. Trimming cost V 5 bases and J 6 bases; bases outside gene matches: 8. The data were obtained in a study of regulatory T cells in long-lasting Graves disease. Arm-PCR of CDR3 regions and iRepertoire HTBI primers were used to build TCR beta libraries. TCRdb re-analysed the multiplex PCR reads in MiXCR, keeping a single row per CDR3 protein. The sample gives hundreds of thousands of distinct CDR3 sequences, approximately 31% of which show up once; about 40% is in the top ten. Time point reported: persistent/refractory GD, antithyroid drugs over 5 years with positive TRAb. With RNA extracted from PBMCs as input, the TCR library was made. Study-wide results and limits: New patients shared some 970 public clonotypes, fewer than the approximately 3,000 shared by persistent patients.

The rearrangement joins TRBV6-1 to TRBJ1-2; 8 bases line up with TRBD1. The origin of this receptor is a female donor with Graves disease. The starting material was peripheral blood mononuclear cells (PBMCs), obtained when the disease was refractory, from a patient treated with antithyroid drugs. The chain's CDR3 is CASSHAGQGHGYTF. The DNA of the CDR3 is TGTGCCAGCAGTCACGCCGGACAGGGCCATGGCTACACCTTC.